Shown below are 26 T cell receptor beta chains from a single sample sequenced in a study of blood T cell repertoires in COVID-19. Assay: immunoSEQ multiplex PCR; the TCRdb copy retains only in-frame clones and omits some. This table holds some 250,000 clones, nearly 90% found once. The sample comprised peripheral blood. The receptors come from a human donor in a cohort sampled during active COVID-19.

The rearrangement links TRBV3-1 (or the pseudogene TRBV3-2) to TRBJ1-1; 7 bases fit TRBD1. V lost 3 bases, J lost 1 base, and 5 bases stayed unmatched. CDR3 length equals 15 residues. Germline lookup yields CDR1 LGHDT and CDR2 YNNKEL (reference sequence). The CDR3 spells CASSQERTGNTEAFF. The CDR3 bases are TGTGCCAGCAGCCAGGAACGGACAGGGAACACTGAAGCTTTCTTT.

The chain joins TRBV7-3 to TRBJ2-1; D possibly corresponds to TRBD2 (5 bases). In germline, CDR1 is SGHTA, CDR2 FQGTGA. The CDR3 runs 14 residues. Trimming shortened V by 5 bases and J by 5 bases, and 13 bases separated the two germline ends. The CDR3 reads CASSPSGLNNEQFF. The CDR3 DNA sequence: TGTGCCAGCAGCCCATCCGGACTGAACAATGAGCAGTTCTTC.

CDR3 loop: CATSDLPSLAATYNEQFF. The DNA of the CDR3 is TGTGCCACCAGTGATTTGCCCTCACTAGCGGCTACCTACAATGAGCAGTTCTTC. The gene calls are TRBV24-1 and TRBJ2-1; 8 bases agree with TRBD2. Trimming at V came to 0 bases and at J to 2 bases, leaving 8 bases not matched to a gene. The length of the CDR3 is 18 residues. Germline V gene data show CDR1 as KGHDR and CDR2 as SFDVKD.

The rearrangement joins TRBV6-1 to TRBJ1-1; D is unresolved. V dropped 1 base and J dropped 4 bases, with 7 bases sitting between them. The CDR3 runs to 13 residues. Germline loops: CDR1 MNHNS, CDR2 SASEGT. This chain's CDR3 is CASSEERGTEAFF. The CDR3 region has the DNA TGTGCCAGCAGTGAAGAGCGGGGCACTGAAGCTTTCTTT.

The CDR3 coding sequence is TGTGCCAGCCGCTTACAGGAGATCTCAGACAATTCACCCCTCCACTTT. Translated, it gives CASRLQEISDNSPLHF. This sequence joins TRBV6-6 and TRBJ1-6; a weak D match, TRBD1 (5 bases). This CDR3 has 16 amino acids. From germline, CDR1 is MNHNY and CDR2 SVGAGI (reference sequence). The V gene lost 8 bases and the J gene lost 7 bases, with 21 bases spanning the gap.

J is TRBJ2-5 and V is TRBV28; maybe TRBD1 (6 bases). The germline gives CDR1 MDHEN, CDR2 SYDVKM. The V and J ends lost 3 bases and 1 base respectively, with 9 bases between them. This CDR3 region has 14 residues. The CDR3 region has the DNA TGTGCCAGCAGTTTCTACAGGGTCCAAGAGACCCAGTACTTC. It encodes CASSFYRVQETQYF.

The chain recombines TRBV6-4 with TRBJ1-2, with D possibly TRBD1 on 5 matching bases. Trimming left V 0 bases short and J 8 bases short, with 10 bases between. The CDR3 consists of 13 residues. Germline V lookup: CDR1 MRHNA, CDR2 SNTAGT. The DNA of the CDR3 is TGTGCCAGCAGTGACTCGTTGGGGCAAGGCTACACCTTC. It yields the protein CASSDSLGQGYTF.

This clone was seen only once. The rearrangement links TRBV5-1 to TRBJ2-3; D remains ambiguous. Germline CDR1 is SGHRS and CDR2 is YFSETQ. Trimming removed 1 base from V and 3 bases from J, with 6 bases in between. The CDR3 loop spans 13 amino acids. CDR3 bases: TGCGCCAGCAGCTTGATCCTTACAGATACGCAGTATTTT. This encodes CASSLILTDTQYF.

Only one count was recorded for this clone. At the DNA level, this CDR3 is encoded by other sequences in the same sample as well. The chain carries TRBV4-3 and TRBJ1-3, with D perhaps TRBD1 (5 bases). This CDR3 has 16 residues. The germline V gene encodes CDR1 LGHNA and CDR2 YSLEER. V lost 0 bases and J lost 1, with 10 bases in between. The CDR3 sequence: CASSQDQGSSGNTIYF. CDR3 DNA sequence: TGCGCCAGCAGCCAAGATCAGGGTTCGTCTGGAAACACCATATATTTT.

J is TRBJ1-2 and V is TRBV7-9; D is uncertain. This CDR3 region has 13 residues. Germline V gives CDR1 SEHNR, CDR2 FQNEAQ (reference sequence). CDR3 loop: CGVWIGSFYGYTF. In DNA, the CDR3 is TGTGGAGTTTGGATCGGGAGTTTCTATGGCTACACCTTC.

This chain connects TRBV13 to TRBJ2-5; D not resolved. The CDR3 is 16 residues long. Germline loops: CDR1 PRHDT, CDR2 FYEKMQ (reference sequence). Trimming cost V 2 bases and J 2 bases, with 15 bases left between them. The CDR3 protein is CASSLNSIGSQETQYF. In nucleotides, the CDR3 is TGTGCCAGCAGCTTAAATTCGATCGGTTCGCAAGAGACCCAGTACTTC.

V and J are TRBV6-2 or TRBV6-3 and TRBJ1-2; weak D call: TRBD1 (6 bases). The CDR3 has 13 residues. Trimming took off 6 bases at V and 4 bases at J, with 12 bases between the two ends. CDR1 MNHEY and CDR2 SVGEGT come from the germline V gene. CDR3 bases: TGTGCCAGCAGCCTACAGGGAATCTATGGCTACACCTTC. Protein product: CASSLQGIYGYTF.

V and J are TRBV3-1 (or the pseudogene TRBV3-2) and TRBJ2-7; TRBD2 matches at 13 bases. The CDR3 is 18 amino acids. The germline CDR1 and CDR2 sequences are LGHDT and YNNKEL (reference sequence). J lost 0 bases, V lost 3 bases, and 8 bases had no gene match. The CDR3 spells CASSHFGTSGKSSYEQYF. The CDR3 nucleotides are TGTGCCAGCAGCCATTTTGGGACTAGCGGGAAAAGCTCCTACGAGCAGTACTTC.

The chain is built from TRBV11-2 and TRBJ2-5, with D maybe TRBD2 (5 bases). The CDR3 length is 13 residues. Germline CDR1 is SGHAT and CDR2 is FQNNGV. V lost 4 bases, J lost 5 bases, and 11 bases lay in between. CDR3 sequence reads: CASSSDPGETQYF. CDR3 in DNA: TGTGCCAGCAGCTCCGATCCGGGGGAGACCCAGTACTTC. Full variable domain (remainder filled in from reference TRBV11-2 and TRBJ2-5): EAGVAQSPRYKIIEKRQSVAFWCNPISGHATLYWYQQILGQGPKLLIQFQNNGVVDDSQLPKDRFSAERLKGVDSTLKIQPAKLEDSAVYLCASSSDPGETQYFGPGTRLLVL.

CDR3 DNA: TGTGCCAGCACCGCAGCGTTAGGGGGGGGCGCAGATACGCAGTATTTT. It specifies CASTAALGGGADTQYF. The V gene is TRBV7-9, the J gene TRBJ2-3, with TRBD2 as a possible D gene (7 bases). The V gene lost 7 bases and the J gene lost 4 bases, with 21 bases spanning the gap. The CDR3 runs 16 residues. CDR1 is SEHNR and CDR2 is FQNEAQ in the germline V gene (reference sequence).

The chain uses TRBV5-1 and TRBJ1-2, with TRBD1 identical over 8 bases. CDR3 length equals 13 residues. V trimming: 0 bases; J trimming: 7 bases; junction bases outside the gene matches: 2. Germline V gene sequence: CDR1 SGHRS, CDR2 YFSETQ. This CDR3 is CASSLGTGSGYTF. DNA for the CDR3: TGCGCCAGCAGCTTGGGGACAGGGAGTGGCTACACCTTC.

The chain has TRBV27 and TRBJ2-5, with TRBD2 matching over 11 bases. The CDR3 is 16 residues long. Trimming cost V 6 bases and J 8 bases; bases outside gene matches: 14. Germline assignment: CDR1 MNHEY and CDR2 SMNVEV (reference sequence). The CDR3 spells CASRPTGTSGPITQYF. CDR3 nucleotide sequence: TGTGCCAGCAGACCCACCGGGACTAGCGGCCCAATTACCCAGTACTTC.

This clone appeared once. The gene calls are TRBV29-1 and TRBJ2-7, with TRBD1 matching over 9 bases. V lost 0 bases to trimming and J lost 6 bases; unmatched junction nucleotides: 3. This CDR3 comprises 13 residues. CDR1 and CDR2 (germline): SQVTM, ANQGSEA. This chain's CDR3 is CSVEDSTGGEQYF. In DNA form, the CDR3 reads TGCAGCGTTGAAGATTCGACAGGGGGCGAGCAGTACTTC.

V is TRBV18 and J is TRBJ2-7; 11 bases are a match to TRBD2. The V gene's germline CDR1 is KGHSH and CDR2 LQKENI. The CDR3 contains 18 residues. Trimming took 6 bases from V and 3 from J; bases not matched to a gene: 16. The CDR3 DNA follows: TGTGCCAGCTCCCGTCTAGCGGGAGGAGATAATACCGTCTACGAGCAGTACTTC. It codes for CASSRLAGGDNTVYEQYF.

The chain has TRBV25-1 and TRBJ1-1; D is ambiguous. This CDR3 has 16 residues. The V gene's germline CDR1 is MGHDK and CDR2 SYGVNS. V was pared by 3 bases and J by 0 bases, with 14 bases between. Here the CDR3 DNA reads TGTGCCAGCAGTGAGAGGTCAGTTCATCTGAACACTGAAGCTTTCTTT. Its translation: CASSERSVHLNTEAFF.

The CDR3 here is CASSPYDPGQMQETQYF. The CDR3 bases are TGTGCCAGCTCACCTTATGACCCGGGACAGATGCAAGAGACCCAGTACTTC. The genes are TRBV18 and TRBJ2-5; 7 bases match TRBD1. The junction had 12 bases not matched to a gene; V was cut back by 3 bases and J by 2 bases. The germline gives CDR1 KGHSH, CDR2 LQKENI. This CDR3 is built from 17 residues.

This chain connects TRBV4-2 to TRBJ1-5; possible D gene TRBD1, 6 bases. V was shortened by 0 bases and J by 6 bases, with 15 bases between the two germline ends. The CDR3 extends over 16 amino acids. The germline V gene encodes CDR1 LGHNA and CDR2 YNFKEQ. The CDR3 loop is CASSQDWTATGQPQHF. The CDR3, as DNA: TGTGCCAGCAGCCAAGATTGGACAGCAACCGGTCAGCCCCAGCATTTT.

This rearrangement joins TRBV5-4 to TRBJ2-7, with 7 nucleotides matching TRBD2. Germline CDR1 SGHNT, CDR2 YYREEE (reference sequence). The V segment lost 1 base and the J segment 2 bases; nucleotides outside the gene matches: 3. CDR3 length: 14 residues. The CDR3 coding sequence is TGTGCCAGCAGCTTGCCGGGAGGCGCCTACGAGCAGTACTTC. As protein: CASSLPGGAYEQYF.

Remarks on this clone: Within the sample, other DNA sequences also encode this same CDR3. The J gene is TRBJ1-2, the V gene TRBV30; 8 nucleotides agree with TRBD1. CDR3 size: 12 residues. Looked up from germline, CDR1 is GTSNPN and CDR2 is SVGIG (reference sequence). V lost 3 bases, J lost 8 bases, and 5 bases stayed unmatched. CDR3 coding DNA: TGTGCCTGGAGCCCAGGGGGCAGCGGCTACACCTTC. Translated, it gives CAWSPGGSGYTF.

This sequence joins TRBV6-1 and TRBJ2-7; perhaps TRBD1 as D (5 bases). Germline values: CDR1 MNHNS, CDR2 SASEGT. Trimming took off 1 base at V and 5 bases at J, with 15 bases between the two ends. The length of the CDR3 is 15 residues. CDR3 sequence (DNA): TGTGCCAGCAGTGAAGGAGCAGGGCAGGGTAACGAGCAGTACTTC. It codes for CASSEGAGQGNEQYF.

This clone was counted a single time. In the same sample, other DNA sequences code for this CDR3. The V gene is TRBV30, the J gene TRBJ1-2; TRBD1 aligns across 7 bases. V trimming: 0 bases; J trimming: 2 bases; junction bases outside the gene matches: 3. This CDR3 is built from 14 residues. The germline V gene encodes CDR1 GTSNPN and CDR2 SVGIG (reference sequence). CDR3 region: CAWSVAGGNYGYTF. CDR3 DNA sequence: TGTGCCTGGAGTGTTGCAGGGGGGAACTATGGCTACACCTTC.